This T cell receptor beta chain is drawn from a study of blood T cells in healthy people across ages (dated by TCRdb to about 2015). Background for the entire study: In model experiments, roughly one uniquely barcoded TCR beta cDNA molecule per two T cells was captured by template switching. Age-related changes in TCR beta repertoire diversity were measured in the study by deep sequencing normalized with unique cDNA molecular identifiers. The study analyzed two additional independent replicas of 1 million unique cDNA reads from the same blood draw for two donors, one aged 18 to 30 and one aged 80 or older. The donors were divided into four age groups: young (average approximately 17 years), middle-aged (approximately 41), aged (approximately 62) and long-lived (roughly 88). To avoid experimental bias, donors of different ages were randomly spread across the sequencing lanes.

Notes on this clonotype: Its antigen is unknown. The input lacks base qualities; no much larger clone sits a single base away.

From V the trimming removes 6 bases and from J it removes 2 bases, while the gene matches leave 3 bases of the junction unaccounted for. The CDR3 numbers 12 residues from cysteine through phenylalanine. Only the CDR3 region is kept as DNA, spanning 36 bases read in frame from base 1. Via the germline V gene (reference sequence), CDR1 is DFQATT and CDR2 SNEGSKA. The library was obtained by 5' RACE. The run used an Illumina HiSeq 2500. A second PCR of 7 to 11 cycles was performed with a sample-barcoded 5' primer and a J-beta primer mix. A template-switch 5' adaptor carrying 12 random nucleotides introduced a unique molecular identifier onto each TCR beta cDNA molecule. At least 2.5 million CDR3-containing paired-end reads were obtained from each sample. The Mint cDNA synthesis kit, primed by a TRBC-specific oligonucleotide, was used to synthesize first-strand cDNA from all RNA. All cDNA was treated with uracil-DNA glycosylase and then went through a first 18-cycle PCR with the universal primers M1SS and BC2_uni_R. In the paper's pipeline: For normalization, 1 million high-quality reads, each with a distinct molecular identifier, were randomly selected from each sample. Reads sharing molecular identifiers were discarded rather than binned into consensus sequences. CDR3 identification, clonotype clustering and error correction used MiTCR with a Q25 quality threshold and the strictest error-elimination algorithm. A nonparametric unseen species model with Euler transformation was used to estimate lower-bound total TCR beta diversity. TCRdb redid the processing of the public reads, applying fastp at Q25 and MiXCR, and retained in-frame beta chains. Under each unique CDR3 protein, matching rows form one entry showing the most common genes and DNA. TCRdb's processing, not the authors' own work, is the source of the V and J calls. The sample yields over a million distinct CDR3 sequences; roughly 59% were counted once. The ten top clones hold 5% to 7% of the sample.

The donors were roughly 39 Caucasian individuals from Russia, aged roughly 6 to 95 years, who were systemically healthy. Each donor gave ten milliliters of peripheral blood, collected into EDTA-treated Vacutainer tubes. Ficoll-Paque density-gradient centrifugation was used to isolate PBMCs, with at least 7 million obtained per sample. Total RNA, at least 6 micrograms per sample, was extracted from PBMCs with Trizol reagent. For every donor, an aliquot of PBMCs went through flow cytometry to measure the percentages of naive CD45RAhigh/CD27high T cells. Results the study describes overall, beyond this receptor: Observed TCR beta diversity correlated strongly with the percentage of naive T cells measured by flow cytometry. Observed TCR beta diversity per million T cells fell roughly linearly with age, and a significant reduction was already apparent by age around 40. Compared with the aged group, more naive CD4+ T cells, fewer expanded clones and increased TCR diversity were shown by the long-lived group, suggesting age selection. Because profiling used bulk unsorted PBMCs, naive and antigen-experienced compartments could not be compared conclusively. Because donor CMV infection status was unknown, age-related changes in expanded clonotypes were potentially confounded. Estimates of total diversity based on one million sequenced T cells were considered lower bounds and underestimates.

This TCR was sampled from a man aged 18 to 35 in good health. The sequencing input was blood. Recombination joined TRBV20-1 with TRBJ2-5, and TRBD2 matches 7 of the central bases. The nucleotides are TGCAGTGCAACGGGGGGTCAAGAGACCCAGTACTTC. This translates into CSATGGQETQYF.